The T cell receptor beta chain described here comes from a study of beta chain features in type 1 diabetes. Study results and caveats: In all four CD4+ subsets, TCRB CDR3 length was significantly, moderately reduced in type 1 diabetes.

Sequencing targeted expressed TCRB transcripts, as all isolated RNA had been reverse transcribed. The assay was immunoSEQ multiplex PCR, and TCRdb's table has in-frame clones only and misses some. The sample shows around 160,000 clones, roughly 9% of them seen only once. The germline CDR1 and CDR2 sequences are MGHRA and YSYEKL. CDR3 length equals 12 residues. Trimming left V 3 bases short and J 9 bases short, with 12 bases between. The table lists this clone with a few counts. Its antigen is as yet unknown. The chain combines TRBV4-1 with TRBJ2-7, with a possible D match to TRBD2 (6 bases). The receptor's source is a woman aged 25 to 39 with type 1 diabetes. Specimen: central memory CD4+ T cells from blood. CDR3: CASSQEGPAQYF. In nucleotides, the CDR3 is TGCGCCAGCAGCCAGGAGGGCCCCGCGCAGTACTTC.